The 23 T cell receptor beta chains presented below share a single source sample, sequenced in a study of monozygotic twins with inflammatory bowel disease. From the 5' RACE reads, TCRdb lists one entry per CDR3 protein and no DNA. The sample table includes about 160,000 distinct CDR3 sequences. Source material: blood. These receptors were taken from a human donor with ulcerative colitis or Crohn's disease, or a healthy co-twin of an affected twin (not recorded which).

The chain couples TRBV7-2 to TRBJ1-1. This CDR3 is built from 16 residues. Germline loops: CDR1 SGHTA, CDR2 FQGNSA. The chain's CDR3 is CASSLAGGAGNTEAFF.

This chain uses TRBV7-3 with TRBJ2-1; TCRdb calls TRBD1, which cannot be checked without DNA. CDR3 length: 15 residues. Germline V lookup: CDR1 SGHTA, CDR2 FQGTGA. CDR3: CASSVGQGAVYEQFF.

CDR3 residues: CASSWGLADQETQYF. This chain joins TRBV5-1 and TRBJ2-5; TCRdb gives TRBD2 as the D gene, but with no DNA this cannot be confirmed. This CDR3 has 15 amino acids. Germline V gene sequence: CDR1 SGHRS, CDR2 YFSETQ.

The chain recombines TRBV7-3 with TRBJ1-6; TCRdb returns TRBD1, unconfirmable since there is no DNA. CDR1 is SGHTA and CDR2 is FQGTGA in the germline V gene. The CDR3 covers 15 residues. The CDR3 region is CASSIQGAGNSPLHF.

V and J are TRBV12-3 or TRBV12-4 and TRBJ2-2; there is no DNA to check the TCRdb D call of TRBD2. The CDR3 length is 15 residues. The CDR3 region is CASKPIAGYTGELFF.

The chain is built from TRBV7-2 and TRBJ2-3; the D gene TCRdb calls, TRBD1, cannot be checked with no DNA. The CDR3 has 14 amino acids. Germline V gene data show CDR1 as SGHTA and CDR2 as FQGNSA. CDR3 loop: CASSLVGGSDTQYF.

V and J are TRBV2 and TRBJ1-1. The CDR3 length is 13 residues. Germline CDR1 is SNHLY and CDR2 is FYNNEI. The CDR3 reads CASSEQTRTEAFF. The entire variable domain, with the rest obtained from reference TRBV2 and TRBJ1-1, is as follows: EPEVTQTPSHQVTQMGQEVILRCVPISNHLYFYWYRQILGQKVEFLVSFYNNEISEKSEIFDDQFSVERPDGSNFTLKIRSTKLEDSAMYFCASSEQTRTEAFFGQGTRLTVV.

CDR3 in amino acids: CASSSTGGAGENEQFF. This chain links TRBV7-3 with TRBJ2-1; TCRdb names TRBD1, which stays unverified in the absence of DNA. Germline-derived CDR1 and CDR2 are SGHTA and FQGTGA. The CDR3 contains 16 residues.

This chain links TRBV6-5 with TRBJ2-7. Germline lookup yields CDR1 MNHEY and CDR2 SVGAGI. This CDR3 region has 16 residues. CDR3 region: CASSYSRETATYEQYF.

This sequence joins TRBV18 and TRBJ2-1. The germline V gene encodes CDR1 KGHSH and CDR2 LQKENI. The CDR3 contains 13 residues. The CDR3 sequence is CASSPEDYNEQFF.

The chain combines TRBV12-3 or TRBV12-4 with TRBJ2-7. This CDR3 is built from 11 residues. The CDR3 spells CASSFKNEQYF.

The chain recombines TRBV9 with TRBJ1-4; TCRdb returns TRBD1, unconfirmable since there is no DNA. Germline-derived CDR1 and CDR2 are SGDLS and YYNGEE. CDR3 length: 14 residues. The CDR3: CASSVEGFSEKLFF. Full variable domain (rest looked up from reference TRBV9 and TRBJ1-4): DSGVTQTPKHLITATGQRVTLRCSPRSGDLSVYWYQQSLDQGLQFLIQYYNGEERAKGNILERFSAQQFPDLHSELNLSSLELGDSALYFCASSVEGFSEKLFFGSGTQLSVL.

The gene calls are TRBV7-9 and TRBJ1-1. Germline V CDR1 and CDR2: SEHNR, FQNEAQ (reference sequence). The CDR3 contains 13 residues. CDR3 region: CVSSLTQNTEAFF.

This chain uses TRBV5-1 with TRBJ2-7; checking the TCRdb D call of TRBD1 is not possible without DNA. CDR3 length equals 16 residues. In germline, CDR1 is SGHRS, CDR2 YFSETQ. CDR3 sequence: CASSLEGATVFYEQYF.

The rearrangement uses TRBV4-3 and TRBJ2-1; the TCRdb D gene call, TRBD1, has no DNA to confirm it. The germline CDR1 and CDR2 sequences are LGHNA and YSLEER. This CDR3 region has 15 residues. CDR3 protein: CASSQEGGASNEQFF.

The chain uses TRBV4-3 and TRBJ2-1; TCRdb's D gene call, TRBD2, goes unchecked for lack of DNA. The V gene's germline CDR1 is LGHNA and CDR2 YSLEER. This CDR3 has 18 amino acids. This CDR3 is CASSQKGASGGPYNEQFF.

This CDR3 reads CATGADATYEQYF. This chain links TRBV3-1 with TRBJ2-7; TCRdb calls TRBD2, which cannot be checked without DNA. CDR3 length: 13 amino acids. Germline CDR1 reads LGHDT; CDR2 reads YNNKEL (reference sequence).

V gene TRBV20-1 combines with J gene TRBJ2-7; checking the TCRdb D call of TRBD1 is not possible without DNA. The CDR3 extends over 14 amino acids. Germline V lookup: CDR1 DFQATT, CDR2 SNEGSKA (reference sequence). The CDR3 region is CSVTSGTGTYEQYF.

V and J are TRBV11-3 and TRBJ2-5; TCRdb calls TRBD1, which cannot be checked without DNA. The CDR3 totals 13 residues. The germline V gene encodes CDR1 SGHNT and CDR2 YENEEA. This CDR3 is CASTTGAAETQYF.

This sequence joins TRBV20-1 and TRBJ2-1; lacking DNA, the TRBD2 call made by TCRdb goes unchecked. The CDR3 is made up of 16 amino acids. The germline gives CDR1 DFQATT, CDR2 SNEGSKA (reference sequence). The CDR3 spells CSASPWTSGQYNEQFF.

V gene TRBV28 combines with J gene TRBJ2-1; TCRdb's assignment of TRBD1 cannot be checked, as there is no DNA. The germline CDR1 and CDR2 sequences are MDHEN and SYDVKM. This CDR3 is 15 amino acids long. The CDR3 is CASSFYRGFYNEQFF. The variable domain in full, completed from reference TRBV28 and TRBJ2-1, reads DVKVTQSSRYLVKRTGEKVFLECVQDMDHENMFWYRQDPGLGLRLIYFSYDVKMKEKGDIPEGYSVSREKKERFSLILESASTNQTSMYLCASSFYRGFYNEQFFGPGTRLTVL.

The rearrangement joins TRBV11-2 to TRBJ2-6; TCRdb names TRBD1, which stays unverified in the absence of DNA. CDR1 SGHAT and CDR2 FQNNGV come from the germline V gene. This CDR3 spans 18 amino acids. CDR3: CASSRFGQGITGANVLTF.

The chain carries TRBV27 and TRBJ2-7; TCRdb returns TRBD2, unconfirmable since there is no DNA. The germline V gene has CDR1 MNHEY and CDR2 SMNVEV (reference sequence). The CDR3 has 15 residues. The CDR3 loop reads CASSPRLAGDYEQYF.